Following are 18 T cell receptor beta chains from one sample sequenced in a study of T cell changes during pregnancy in multiple sclerosis. Using immunoSEQ multiplex PCR, the repertoire was profiled, and TCRdb retains in-frame clones only, with some absent. The sample comprises roughly 44,000 clones, 88% of which are singletons, and 5.9% rests with the top ten. Sequencing used CD8+ T cells from peripheral blood mononuclear cells, obtained after pregnancy. These receptors all come from a female donor in good health, enrolled as a control in a pregnancy study.

The V and J genes are TRBV7-2 and TRBJ2-3, with TRBD2 matching over 8 bases. J was trimmed by 3 bases and V by 2 bases; bases with no gene match: 10. This CDR3 contains 17 residues. Germline lookup yields CDR1 SGHTA and CDR2 FQGNSA. CDR3 amino acids: CASSLIPPGGITDTQYF. In nucleotides, the CDR3 is TGTGCCAGCAGCTTAATTCCTCCGGGGGGGATTACAGATACGCAGTATTTT.

The chain links TRBV28 to TRBJ1-1; 10 bases agree with TRBD1. This CDR3 has 13 residues. The germline V gene has CDR1 MDHEN and CDR2 SYDVKM. Germline trimming cut 9 bases from V and 11 bases from J; bases unmatched to any gene: 12. The CDR3 sequence: CASQWDRGDRAFF. The CDR3 DNA reads TGTGCCAGTCAGTGGGACAGGGGAGATAGGGCTTTCTTT.

J is TRBJ2-7 and V is TRBV11-3; the match to TRBD2 covers 7 bases. Germline values: CDR1 SGHNT, CDR2 YENEEA. V lost 6 bases to trimming and J lost 0 bases; unmatched junction nucleotides: 8. This CDR3 is built from 15 residues. For the CDR3, the DNA is TGTGCCAGCAGTGAGCAGGGCGGGAGCTCCTACGAGCAGTACTTC. This sequence encodes CASSEQGGSSYEQYF. Combining the CDR3 with reference TRBV11-3 and TRBJ2-7 gives the whole variable domain EAGVVQSPRYKIIEKKQPVAFWCNPISGHNTLYWYLQNLGQGPELLIRYENEEAVDDSQLPKDRFSAERLKGVDSTLKIQPAELGDSAVYLCASSEQGGSSYEQYFGPGTRLTVT.

The genes are TRBV28 and TRBJ1-1; TRBD1 matches at 7 bases. The CDR3 sequence is 16 residues long. Germline CDR1 reads MDHEN; CDR2 reads SYDVKM. V lost 4 bases and J lost 3; bases outside the gene matches: 11. This CDR3 reads CASSSGLTDRDTEAFF. CDR3 DNA sequence: TGTGCCAGCAGTTCAGGGCTTACTGACAGGGACACTGAAGCTTTCTTT.

The chain employs TRBV4-3 and TRBJ2-2; maybe TRBD2 (5 bases). The germline V gene has CDR1 LGHNA and CDR2 YSLEER. The V end lost 0 bases, the J end lost 4 bases, and 12 bases lay between the germline ends. There are 16 residues in the CDR3. In nucleotides, the CDR3 is TGCGCCAGCAGCCAAGATAGAGGGTCGGGCACCGGGGAGCTGTTTTTT. Translating it yields CASSQDRGSGTGELFF.

V gene TRBV7-2 combines with J gene TRBJ2-7; 10 nucleotides line up with TRBD1. Germline loops: CDR1 SGHTA, CDR2 FQGNSA. V dropped 4 bases and J dropped 6; count of bases not matched to a gene: 6. The CDR3 consists of 14 residues. The CDR3 sequence is CASSWTGGLSEQYF. CDR3 in DNA: TGTGCCAGCAGCTGGACAGGGGGTTTGTCCGAGCAGTACTTC.

This clone was observed once. V gene TRBV9 combines with J gene TRBJ2-3, with D perhaps TRBD2 (6 bases). V was trimmed by 3 bases and J by 1 base, leaving 15 bases between them. The CDR3 loop spans 16 amino acids. In germline, CDR1 is SGDLS, CDR2 YYNGEE. Written as DNA, the CDR3 is TGTGCCAGCAGCGAAACCGGGGGAATGGGCACAGATACGCAGTATTTT. Translation: CASSETGGMGTDTQYF. The full variable domain, with the rest looked up from reference TRBV9 and TRBJ2-3, is DSGVTQTPKHLITATGQRVTLRCSPRSGDLSVYWYQQSLDQGLQFLIQYYNGEERAKGNILERFSAQQFPDLHSELNLSSLELGDSALYFCASSETGGMGTDTQYFGPGTRLTVL.

The rearrangement links TRBV7-6 to TRBJ2-1; TRBD2 matches 7 bases. The CDR3 is made up of 15 amino acids. V lost 5 bases, J lost 4 bases, and 8 bases stayed unmatched. Germline V gene sequence: CDR1 SGHVS, CDR2 FNYEAQ. The DNA of the CDR3 is TGTGCCAGCAGCCCCTTGGCGGGGGATTACAATGAGCAGTTCTTC. As protein: CASSPLAGDYNEQFF.

The chain combines TRBV28 with TRBJ2-2; 13 bases align to TRBD2. Germline V lookup: CDR1 MDHEN, CDR2 SYDVKM. V lost 4 bases and J lost 4; bases outside the gene matches: 3. CDR3 size: 16 residues. CDR3 nucleotides: TGTGCCAGCAGTTCCTGGACTAGCGGGAGCACCGGGGAGCTGTTTTTT. This sequence encodes CASSSWTSGSTGELFF.

This clone was observed once. The chain links TRBV7-8 to TRBJ1-3; 7 bases agree with TRBD1. Germline CDR1 and CDR2: SGHVS and FQNEAQ. CDR3 length: 16 amino acids. Trimming took 1 base from V and 0 from J; bases not matched to a gene: 3. The CDR3 loop reads CASSLVGQSSGNTIYF. In DNA, the CDR3 is TGTGCCAGCAGCTTAGTGGGACAGAGCTCTGGAAACACCATATATTTT. Full variable domain (rest looked up from reference TRBV7-8 and TRBJ1-3): GAGVSQSPRYKVAKRGQDVALRCDPISGHVSLFWYQQALGQGPEFLTYFQNEAQLDKSGLPSDRFFAERPEGSVSTLKIQRTQQEDSAVYLCASSLVGQSSGNTIYFGEGSWLTVV.

The V gene is TRBV7-2, the J gene TRBJ2-5; possibly TRBD2 for D (7 bases). This CDR3 is 14 amino acids long. Trimming took off 5 bases at V and 5 bases at J, with 15 bases between the two ends. Per germline, CDR1 SGHTA and CDR2 FQGNSA. The CDR3, as DNA: TGTGCCAGCAGCCGGGGGGCGGGGATGGAGACCCAGTACTTC. Encoded protein: CASSRGAGMETQYF.

This clone was counted once. The gene calls are TRBV6-6 and TRBJ1-5; perhaps TRBD1 as D (5 bases). V shed 4 bases and J shed 2 bases, with 6 bases lying between them. The CDR3 has 13 residues. Germline loops: CDR1 MNHNY, CDR2 SVGAGI (reference sequence). CDR3 nucleotide sequence: TGTGCCAGCAGTTTCAGGGGCAATCAGCCCCAGCATTTT. This translates into CASSFRGNQPQHF.

To note about this clone: This same CDR3 is encoded by further DNA sequences in the sample. The gene calls are TRBV7-9 and TRBJ1-2; no firm D call. Germline V gene data show CDR1 as SEHNR and CDR2 as FQNEAQ (reference sequence). The CDR3 runs 12 residues. Trimming pared 1 base from V and 4 bases from J, leaving 4 bases between. The CDR3 sequence is CASSLGGYGYTF. CDR3 sequence (DNA): TGTGCCAGCAGCTTAGGCGGCTATGGCTACACCTTC.

The V gene is TRBV27, the J gene TRBJ1-5; the D gene is possibly TRBD1 (6 bases). Trimming shortened V by 5 bases and J by 3 bases, and 11 bases separated the two germline ends. CDR1 and CDR2 from the germline V gene are MNHEY and SMNVEV (reference sequence). This CDR3 has 14 residues. This chain's CDR3 is CASSPDSLNQPQHF. The DNA for the CDR3 is TGTGCCAGCAGTCCGGACAGCCTCAATCAGCCCCAGCATTTT.

Note on this clone: The junction does not match germline at one end; this may be a read error. The chain couples TRBV15 to TRBJ2-2, with TRBD2 matching 14 bases. The CDR3 has 18 amino acids. Germline V gene data show CDR1 as LNHNV and CDR2 as YYDKDF (reference sequence). In nucleotides, the CDR3 is TGTGCCGCCAGCGATCGACTAGCGGGGGGGCCGAACACCGGGGAGCTGTTTTTT. It encodes CAASDRLAGGPNTGELFF.

This clone was found a few times. The chain links TRBV9 to TRBJ2-2, with TRBD2 identical over 7 bases. The CDR3 totals 15 residues. The V gene's germline CDR1 is SGDLS and CDR2 YYNGEE. Trimming took 0 bases from V and 5 from J; bases not matched to a gene: 4. The CDR3 sequence is CASSVDLGGTGELFF. CDR3 nucleotide sequence: TGTGCCAGCAGCGTAGATTTGGGGGGGACCGGGGAGCTGTTTTTT.

The chain has TRBV7-8 and TRBJ2-1; 7 bases are a match to TRBD1. Germline-derived CDR1 and CDR2 are SGHVS and FQNEAQ. The CDR3 consists of 14 residues. J gave up 14 bases and V 5 bases, and 15 bases lay outside the gene matches. The CDR3 here is CASSLRTGTDRKFF. Here the CDR3 DNA reads TGTGCCAGCAGCCTACGGACAGGTACGGATAGAAAGTTCTTC.

This chain connects TRBV12-1 to TRBJ2-5; TRBD1, the table's D call, was not compared with the DNA. TRBV12-1 is flagged as a pseudogene. The CDR3 covers 14 residues. CDR3 sequence reads: CASSFGGPGETQYF. The CDR3 DNA follows: TGTGCCAGCAGCTTTGGGGGGCCGGGGGAGACCCAGTACTTC.